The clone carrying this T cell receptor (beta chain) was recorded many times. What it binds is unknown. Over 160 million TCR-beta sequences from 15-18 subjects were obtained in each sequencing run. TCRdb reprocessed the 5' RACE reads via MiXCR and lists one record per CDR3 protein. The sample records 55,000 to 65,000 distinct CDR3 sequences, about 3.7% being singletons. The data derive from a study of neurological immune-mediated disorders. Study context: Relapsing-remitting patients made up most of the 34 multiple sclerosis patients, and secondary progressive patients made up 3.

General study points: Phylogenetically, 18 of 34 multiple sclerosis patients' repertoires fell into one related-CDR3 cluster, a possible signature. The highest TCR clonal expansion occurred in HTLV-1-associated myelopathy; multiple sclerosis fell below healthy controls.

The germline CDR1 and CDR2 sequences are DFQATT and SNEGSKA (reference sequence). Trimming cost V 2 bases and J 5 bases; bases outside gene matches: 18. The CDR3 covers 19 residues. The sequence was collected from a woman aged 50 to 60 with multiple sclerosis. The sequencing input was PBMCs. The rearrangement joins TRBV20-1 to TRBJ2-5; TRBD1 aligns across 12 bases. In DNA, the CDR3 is TGCAGTGCTAGACCGGGACAGGGGGCGAGGAGGGTCTCCACCGAGACCCAGTACTTC. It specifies CSARPGQGARRVSTETQYF.